The 8 T cell receptor beta chains below all came from one sample that was sequenced in a study of STAT5B mutations in CD4+ large granular lymphocyte leukemia. The data were produced by immunoSEQ multiplex PCR, yet TCRdb's version contains in-frame clones alone and is incomplete. The table records tens of thousands of clones, around three quarters of them present only once. The specimen sequenced was CD4+ T cells from blood buffy coats. The receptors originated from a human donor in good health.

This sequence joins TRBV7-3 and TRBJ1-1, with D maybe TRBD1 (5 bases). The CDR3 is 14 amino acids. Looked up from germline, CDR1 is SGHTA and CDR2 is FQGTGA. V lost 4 bases and J lost 5, with 14 bases in between. CDR3 DNA: TGTGCCAGCAGCTCGTGGGGCGCAAGTACTGAAGCTTTCTTT. Amino acids: CASSSWGASTEAFF.

Only a few counts were recorded for this clone. V and J are TRBV30 and TRBJ1-1, with unresolved D. With 4 bases removed from V and 3 bases from J, the gap between germline ends came to 15 bases. The CDR3 totals 14 residues. Germline CDR1 and CDR2: GTSNPN and SVGIG (reference sequence). The CDR3: CAWNSGREDTEAFF. Here the CDR3 DNA reads TGTGCCTGGAATTCGGGTAGGGAGGACACTGAAGCTTTCTTT.

The sample holds a few counts of this clone. V is TRBV4-3 and J is TRBJ1-3; 9 positions match TRBD1. CDR1 and CDR2 (germline): LGHNA, YSLEER. Trimming removed 0 bases from V and 0 bases from J; junction bases left unmatched: 6. CDR3 length: 18 residues. The CDR3 loop is CASSQDLTGGASGNTIYF. The CDR3 DNA is TGCGCCAGCAGCCAAGACTTGACAGGGGGGGCCTCTGGAAACACCATATATTTT.

The table lists this clone with a few counts. The gene calls are TRBV7-9 and TRBJ2-2; D could derive from TRBD1 or TRBD2 (6 bases each). The CDR3 sequence is 15 residues long. V was shortened by 1 base and J by 4 bases, with 10 bases between the two germline ends. Germline V gives CDR1 SEHNR, CDR2 FQNEAQ (reference sequence). The CDR3 region is CASSLGGTTTGELFF. Written as DNA, the CDR3 is TGTGCCAGCAGCTTAGGCGGGACAACCACCGGGGAGCTGTTTTTT.

The chain carries TRBV5-8 and TRBJ2-1; the match to TRBD1 covers 7 bases. The CDR3 length is 16 residues. Trimming cost V 4 bases and J 7 bases; bases outside gene matches: 14. Germline assignment: CDR1 SGHTS and CDR2 YDEGEE. The CDR3 protein is CASSVAGTEDWNEQFF. The CDR3 bases are TGTGCCAGCAGCGTCGCAGGGACAGAAGATTGGAATGAGCAGTTCTTC.

CDR3 bases: TGTGCCAGCAGCTTGCCCACCGTCTGGGGGGGTAGCTCCTACAATGAGCAGTTCTTC. The encoded protein is CASSLPTVWGGSSYNEQFF. The chain couples TRBV5-4 to TRBJ2-1, with 7 bases aligning to TRBD2. Germline CDR1 SGHNT, CDR2 YYREEE (reference sequence). The CDR3 length is 19 residues. V shed 1 base and J 0 bases; nucleotides not matched to a gene: 13.

V gene TRBV29-1 combines with J gene TRBJ2-3; a possible D gene is TRBD1 (5 bases). CDR3 length equals 11 residues. Trimming stripped 3 bases from V and 6 bases from J, with 7 bases between. Germline-derived CDR1 and CDR2 are SQVTM and ANQGSEA. This CDR3 is CSVDRVDTQYF. CDR3 nucleotide sequence: TGCAGCGTTGACAGGGTGGATACGCAGTATTTT.

The genes are TRBV9 and TRBJ2-5; 11 positions agree with TRBD2. Germline trimming cut 0 bases from V and 4 bases from J; bases unmatched to any gene: 2. The CDR3 totals 15 residues. Per germline, CDR1 SGDLS and CDR2 YYNGEE. The CDR3 region has the DNA TGTGCCAGCAGCGTAGCTAGCGGGAGGACAGAGACCCAGTACTTC. It codes for CASSVASGRTETQYF. The variable domain in full, completed from reference TRBV9 and TRBJ2-5, reads DSGVTQTPKHLITATGQRVTLRCSPRSGDLSVYWYQQSLDQGLQFLIQYYNGEERAKGNILERFSAQQFPDLHSELNLSSLELGDSALYFCASSVASGRTETQYFGPGTRLLVL.